The 14 T cell receptor beta chains below come from one sample, sequenced in a study of T cell responses to AZD1222 COVID-19 vaccine. The table came from immunoSEQ multiplex PCR; TCRdb's copy has only in-frame clones and leaves some out. In the table there are roughly 200,000 clones, about nine tenths of which are singletons. Sequenced material: peripheral blood, taken 28 days after the second AZD1222 dose. The receptors shown here come from an adult who received the AZD1222 COVID-19 vaccine.

The gene calls are TRBV7-2 and TRBJ2-1, with 8 nucleotides matching TRBD1. The germline gives CDR1 SGHTA, CDR2 FQGNSA. The CDR3 is made up of 16 amino acids. Trimming at V came to 5 bases and at J to 5 bases, leaving 11 bases not matched to a gene. The CDR3 loop is CASSLRGTGAHNEQFF. CDR3 sequence (DNA): TGTGCCAGCAGCCTCAGAGGGACAGGCGCCCACAATGAGCAGTTCTTC.

The genes are TRBV18 and TRBJ2-7, with 9 bases matching TRBD1. This CDR3 is built from 13 residues. Germline V CDR1 and CDR2: KGHSH, LQKENI. V was clipped by 6 bases and J by 10 bases; unmatched bases: 10. The chain's CDR3 is CASSPEQGADQYF. The CDR3 DNA follows: TGTGCCAGCTCCCCAGAACAGGGGGCGGATCAGTACTTC.

The genes are TRBV11-3 and TRBJ2-2; perhaps TRBD1 as D (6 bases). Trimming pared 1 base from V and 0 bases from J, leaving 15 bases between. The CDR3 runs 18 residues. The V gene's germline CDR1 is SGHNT and CDR2 YENEEA. CDR3 protein: CASSLAQFGTTNTGELFF. CDR3 nucleotide sequence: TGTGCCAGCAGCTTAGCGCAGTTCGGGACAACGAACACCGGGGAGCTGTTTTTT.

CDR3 DNA sequence: TGTGCCAGCAGCCAGGGTTGGAACACTGAAGCTTTCTTT. It translates to CASSQGWNTEAFF. This chain joins TRBV3-1 (or the pseudogene TRBV3-2) and TRBJ1-1; no clear D. Germline V lookup: CDR1 LGHDT, CDR2 YNNKEL (reference sequence). This CDR3 is 13 amino acids long. Trimming took off 3 bases at V and 1 base at J, with 6 bases between the two ends.

The chain is built from TRBV10-3 and TRBJ2-7; 12 nucleotides align to TRBD1. CDR1 ENHRY and CDR2 SYGVKD come from the germline V gene. The CDR3 runs 14 residues. The J segment lost 6 bases and the V segment lost 10 bases, leaving 10 bases of the junction unmatched. For the CDR3, the DNA is TGTGCCACAGCGGGACAGGGGGCTTCTGTCGAGCAGTACTTC. The encoded protein is CATAGQGASVEQYF.

The chain combines TRBV11-2 with TRBJ1-6; D gene uncertain. There are 13 residues in the CDR3. Trimming removed 5 bases at V and 3 bases at J, with 5 bases between. CDR1 is SGHAT, CDR2 FQNNGV, per germline. The CDR3 sequence: CASSQNYNSPLHF. In nucleotides, the CDR3 is TGTGCCAGCAGCCAGAACTATAATTCACCCCTCCACTTT.

The chain carries TRBV11-2 and TRBJ2-4; D could derive from TRBD1 or TRBD2 (5 bases each). The length of the CDR3 is 18 residues. V lost 4 bases and J lost 8, with 27 bases in between. The germline V gene has CDR1 SGHAT and CDR2 FQNNGV. CDR3: CASSSSIETGTKLDIQYF. The DNA of the CDR3 is TGTGCCAGCAGCTCCTCCATCGAAACCGGGACGAAGTTAGACATTCAGTACTTC.

The J gene is TRBJ2-5, the V gene TRBV5-1; the match to TRBD1 covers 7 bases. The CDR3 extends over 15 amino acids. Germline assignment: CDR1 SGHRS and CDR2 YFSETQ. V shed 6 bases and J 2 bases; nucleotides not matched to a gene: 10. CDR3 bases: TGCGCCAGCAACTACCTACCGGGACAGCAAGAGACCCAGTACTTC. Its protein product is CASNYLPGQQETQYF.

The rearrangement uses TRBV10-3 and TRBJ1-3, with D uncertain. This CDR3 has 15 amino acids. Germline CDR1 reads ENHRY; CDR2 reads SYGVKD. Trimming took off 5 bases at V and 4 bases at J, with 15 bases between the two ends. CDR3 residues: CAISPPGTSGNTIYF. The CDR3 coding sequence is TGTGCCATCAGTCCCCCAGGAACTTCGGGAAACACCATATATTTT.

The V gene is TRBV10-3, the J gene TRBJ1-2; TRBD1 matches 8 bases. The junction had 6 bases not matched to a gene; V was cut back by 6 bases and J by 6 bases. The CDR3 consists of 13 residues. CDR1 is ENHRY and CDR2 is SYGVKD in the germline V gene. CDR3 in amino acids: CAISPGGQDGYTF. For the CDR3, the DNA is TGTGCCATCAGCCCGGGGGGACAGGATGGCTACACCTTC.

V and J are TRBV25-1 and TRBJ1-3, with no clear D. The CDR3 has 16 residues. The germline CDR1 and CDR2 sequences are MGHDK and SYGVNS. V was shortened by 1 base and J by 4 bases, with 14 bases between the two germline ends. CDR3 residues: CASSEWGGPAGNTIYF. CDR3 DNA sequence: TGTGCCAGCAGTGAATGGGGAGGTCCGGCCGGAAACACCATATATTTT.

V usage is TRBV18 and J usage is TRBJ2-2; D possibly uses TRBD1 or TRBD2 (5 bases each). CDR3 length: 16 amino acids. CDR1 and CDR2 from the germline V gene are KGHSH and LQKENI. Deletions cut 6 bases from V and 0 bases from J, with 14 bases between. The CDR3 nucleotides read TGTGCCAGCTCGCCTCCGGGACGGACGAACACCGGGGAGCTGTTTTTT. This translates into CASSPPGRTNTGELFF.

V and J are TRBV5-4 and TRBJ1-2, with 7 bases identical to TRBD1. This CDR3 contains 17 residues. Per the germline V gene, CDR1 is SGHNT and CDR2 is YYREEE (reference sequence). The V gene end was trimmed by 4 bases and the J gene end by 3 bases; junction bases not matched to a gene: 15. CDR3 in amino acids: CASSPGRYSGQYYGYTF. The CDR3 DNA follows: TGTGCCAGCAGCCCCGGTCGGTATTCGGGACAGTACTATGGCTACACCTTC.

V gene TRBV6-5 combines with J gene TRBJ2-5; D not resolved. This CDR3 contains 13 residues. V was clipped by 7 bases and J by 4 bases, with 13 bases between them. Germline values: CDR1 MNHEY, CDR2 SVGAGI. The CDR3 protein is CASTFNMGETQYF. The CDR3 bases are TGTGCCAGCACCTTCAACATGGGAGAGACCCAGTACTTC.